The TCR beta chain described here comes from a study of T cell repertoires in cytomegalovirus infection. The table lists this clonotype with a few counts. Its antigen is not known. TCRdb itself ran the reads through MiXCR, one entry per CDR3 protein. Altogether under 800,000 distinct CDR3 sequences are present, 24% being singletons, with the ten largest covering under 8.5%. Overall study results and limits: Dominant in the ex vivo response were TCR beta clonotypes restricted by HLA-C and specific for CMV.

From germline, CDR1 is MNHNY and CDR2 SVGAGI (reference sequence). This CDR3 region has 14 residues. The ends were cut back, 2 bases at V and 2 bases at J, with 8 bases in the middle. This clonotype was sampled from a human donor in good health (CMV status not recorded). Some clones in this sample may be carry-over from other donors' samples. The chain carries TRBV6-6 and TRBJ2-3; D is unresolved. Sequenced: CD8+ T cells from PBMCs. CDR3 amino acids: CASSYESPTDTQYF. The DNA for the CDR3 is TGTGCCAGCAGTTACGAGTCGCCCACAGATACGCAGTATTTT.